This is a list of T cell receptor beta chains from one sample in a study of blood T cell repertoires in COVID-19. TCRdb's copy holds only in-frame clones and misses some; the assay was immunoSEQ multiplex PCR. The sample has around 120,000 clones; 90% are singletons. Sequenced sample: peripheral blood. The receptors were sampled from a woman in her sixties or seventies with COVID-19, enrolled during active disease. Both conserved end residues are part of each CDR3. A D gene is named only where the DNA matches it firmly. Size tells how often a clone was seen (once, few, many) or the class of an expanded clone, and some rows leave it out.

>TRBJ1-3|TRBV9|-|TRBD1|15
CASSEPRGLGNTIYF
TGTGCCAGCAGCGAGCCCAGGGGGCTCGGAAACACCATATATTTT
>TRBJ2-2|TRBV11-2|-|-|16
CASSFILGGNTGELFF
TGTGCCAGCAGCTTTATCTTGGGGGGGAACACCGGGGAGCTGTTTTTT
>TRBJ2-7|TRBV7-9|-|-|15
CASSLSYLSSYEQYF
TGTGCCAGCAGCTTAAGCTACCTAAGCTCCTACGAGCAGTACTTC
>TRBJ1-1|TRBV18|-|-|15
CASSPRDRGNTEAFF
TGTGCCAGCTCACCAAGGGATAGGGGGAACACTGAAGCTTTCTTT
>TRBJ1-1|TRBV5-4|-|-|14
CASSSKSGREEAFF
TGTGCCAGCAGCTCCAAATCTGGACGGGAGGAAGCTTTCTTT
>TRBJ1-1|TRBV4-2|-|-|13
CASSQVQNTEAFF
TGTGCCAGCAGCCAAGTCCAGAACACTGAAGCTTTCTTT
>TRBJ1-6|TRBV19|-|TRBD1|13
CASSNYRGSPLHF
TGTGCCAGTAGTAACTACAGGGGATCACCCCTCCACTTT
>TRBJ2-1|TRBV19|once|-|15
CASSMEGLAHNEQFF
TGTGCCAGTAGTATGGAGGGTCTGGCTCACAATGAGCAGTTCTTC
>TRBJ2-2|TRBV18|-|-|13
CASSGTLTGELFF
TGTGCCAGCTCAGGGACTCTGACCGGGGAGCTGTTTTTT
>TRBJ2-3|TRBV6-1|-|-|15
CASREGMRTPGTQYF
TGTGCCAGCAGAGAAGGGATGAGGACACCGGGTACGCAGTATTTT
>TRBJ1-6|TRBV19|-|-|16
CASSTLGTAYNSPLHF
TGTGCCAGTAGTACCCTCGGGACTGCCTATAATTCACCCCTCCACTTT
>TRBJ1-3|TRBV11-2|-|-|14
CASSRSGPGNTIYF
TGTGCCAGCAGCCGTAGTGGTCCTGGAAACACCATATATTTT
>TRBJ2-2|TRBV30|-|-|15
CAWSRGSQNTGELFF
TGTGCCTGGAGTCGGGGTTCACAGAACACCGGGGAGCTGTTTTTT
>TRBJ2-2|TRBV11-3|-|-|15
CASSLVRGGPGELFF
TGTGCCAGCAGCTTAGTACGCGGCGGTCCCGGGGAGCTGTTTTTT
>TRBJ2-5|TRBV19|-|TRBD1|16
CASRRKQGAVGETQYF
TGTGCCAGTCGACGGAAACAGGGGGCTGTTGGTGAGACCCAGTACTTC
>TRBJ2-5|TRBV5-1|-|-|14
CASSPGTTRETQYF
TGCGCCAGCAGCCCCGGGACAACCCGAGAGACCCAGTACTTC
>TRBJ1-5|TRBV4-3|-|-|15
CASSQDWADNQPQHF
TGCGCCAGCAGCCAAGATTGGGCCGATAATCAGCCCCAGCATTTT
>TRBJ2-7|TRBV5-1|-|TRBD2|14
CASSFGGGNYEQYF
TGCGCCAGCAGCTTCGGCGGGGGGAACTACGAGCAGTACTTC
>TRBJ2-7|TRBV5-6|once|-|13
CASSFSASYEQYF
TGTGCCAGCAGCTTTTCAGCGTCCTACGAGCAGTACTTC
>TRBJ2-5|TRBV2|-|-|13
CASNQRGAETQYF
TGTGCCAGCAATCAACGAGGTGCGGAGACCCAGTACTTC
>TRBJ2-5|TRBV18|-|TRBD1|14
CASSPDDRDETQYF
TGTGCCAGCTCACCTGACGACAGGGATGAGACCCAGTACTTC
>TRBJ1-2|TRBV9|-|-|13
CASNLPPGDGYTF
TGTGCCAGCAACCTTCCCCCCGGGGATGGCTACACCTTC
>TRBJ1-4|TRBV5-1|-|-|15
CASSLDPATNEKLFF
TGCGCCAGCAGCTTGGACCCGGCAACTAATGAAAAACTGTTTTTT
>TRBJ1-2|TRBV9|-|TRBD1|14
CASSVAPNRGGYTF
TGTGCCAGCAGCGTGGCCCCAAACAGGGGTGGCTACACCTTC
>TRBJ1-4|TRBV5-6|-|-|15
CASSSVGATNEKLFF
TGTGCCAGCAGCTCCGTGGGGGCGACTAATGAAAAACTGTTTTTT
>TRBJ2-7|TRBV4-3|-|-|17
CASSQDGQPRGAYEQYF
TGCGCCAGCAGCCAAGATGGTCAGCCCAGGGGTGCCTACGAGCAGTACTTC
>TRBJ2-5|TRBV29-1|-|-|13
CSVEETRQETQYF
TGCAGCGTTGAAGAGACACGCCAAGAGACCCAGTACTTC
>TRBJ1-2|TRBV5-6|-|-|15
CASSLESGGYSGYTF
TGTGCCAGCAGCTTGGAATCGGGAGGGTATAGCGGCTACACCTTC